This T cell receptor (beta chain) came from a study of CXCR3-negative and CXCR3-positive naive CD8 T cells. General study points: The TRB CDR3s that CXCR3-positive naive cells carried were more hydrophobic than those of CXCR3-negative naive cells.

Through 5' RACE with UMI labels, the TRB cDNA libraries were prepared. After re-calling the 5' RACE reads, TCRdb lists one entry per CDR3 protein, DNA absent. The sample table sets out approximately 58,000 distinct CDR3 sequences. In triplicate, each CD8+ T cell subset was sorted at under 350,000 cells per replicate. Germline V lookup: CDR1 MNHNY, CDR2 SVGAGI (reference sequence). The CDR3 has 14 residues. With respect to this clonotype: The antigen is not known.

The TCR was taken from a human donor in good health. Some clones in this sample may be carry-over from other donors' samples. The sequenced material came from naive CXCR3- CD8+ T cells from blood. Subset specified: CD45RO-CCR7+CD27+CD95- naive CD8+ T cells lacking CXCR3 (TNR3-). The chain couples TRBV6-6 to TRBJ2-1; TCRdb proposes TRBD1, but this gene call is untestable without DNA. The CDR3 here is CASSLETGYNEQFF.